One TCR beta chain is described in this entry. The antigen remains unidentified. The data stem from a study of shared clonotypes between healthy human individuals. Background on the study: The cohort comprised a couple of women and a few men. Their ages spanned 18 to 49 years.

CD8 cells regarded as naive lacked CD45RO, were positively chosen for CCR7, and omitted terminally differentiated effector memory CD45RA+ cells. Researchers ran the assay at a deep level. Clones were read by immunoSEQ multiplex PCR, and TCRdb kept only the in-frame ones, dropping some. Here the sample spans about 1,800,000 clones, about 95% being singletons. Study outcomes and limitations: In having few donors, the study represented limited genetic and exposure-history diversity. Larger estimated richness was generally recorded for naive subsets relative to memory subsets.

The CDR3 covers 16 residues. From germline, CDR1 is MNHEY and CDR2 SMNVEV (reference sequence). Trimming stripped 6 bases from V and 4 bases from J, with 18 bases between. This chain uses TRBV27 with TRBJ1-4, with D perhaps matching TRBD1 (6 bases). The clonotype was recovered from a man between 18 and 29 years old in good health. Sample: naive CD8+ T cells sorted from blood. CDR3 residues: CASRNGGQNLNEKLFF. DNA for the CDR3: TGTGCCAGCAGGAATGGAGGACAGAACCTTAATGAAAAACTGTTTTTT. Drawing the rest from reference TRBV27 and TRBJ1-4, the complete variable domain is EAQVTQNPRYLITVTGKKLTVTCSQNMNHEYMSWYRQDPGLGLRQIYYSMNVEVTDKGDVPEGYKVSRKEKRNFPLILESPSPNQTSLYFCASRNGGQNLNEKLFFGSGTQLSVL.